This T cell receptor (beta chain) stems from a study of lung T cells in sarcoidosis with Löfgren's syndrome. Study-wide background: Repertoire analyses centered on Löfgren's syndrome patients.

General study points: Versus controls, Löfgren's syndrome patients reportedly showed TRAV12-1 and TRBV2 as most expanded. TRBV2 was the preferred pairing partner of TRAV12-1, with similar CDR3s.

One entry per CDR3 protein, called by TCRdb with MiXCR from the reads. The data hold 60,000 to 65,000 distinct CDR3 sequences, with about 20% observed a single time. This CDR3 has 15 residues. Germline lookup yields CDR1 LGHNA and CDR2 YNFKEQ. The ends were cut back, 2 bases at V and 4 bases at J, with 14 bases in the middle. This clonotype has more than one count but fewer than ten. The antigen is not known. Sequenced material: CD4+ T cells from PBMCs. The chain uses TRBV4-2 and TRBJ1-2, with D tentatively TRBD1 (6 bases). This TCR derives from a human donor with sarcoidosis (Löfgren's syndrome or another form), or a control subject (not recorded which). The CDR3 loop reads CASSQTQGEGYGYTF. The CDR3 DNA reads TGTGCCAGCAGCCAAACACAGGGCGAGGGCTATGGCTACACCTTC.